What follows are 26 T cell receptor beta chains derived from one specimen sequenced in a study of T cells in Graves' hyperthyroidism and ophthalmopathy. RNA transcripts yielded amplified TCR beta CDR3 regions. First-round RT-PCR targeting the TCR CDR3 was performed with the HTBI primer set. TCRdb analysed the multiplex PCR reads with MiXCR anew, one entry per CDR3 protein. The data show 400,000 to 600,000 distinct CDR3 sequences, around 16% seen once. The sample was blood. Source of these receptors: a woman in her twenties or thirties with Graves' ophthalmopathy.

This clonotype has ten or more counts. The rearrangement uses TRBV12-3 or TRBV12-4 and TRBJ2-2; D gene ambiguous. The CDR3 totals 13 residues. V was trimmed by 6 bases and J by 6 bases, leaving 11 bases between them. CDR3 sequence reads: CASRPSRAGELFF. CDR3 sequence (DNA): TGTGCCAGCAGACCCAGTAGGGCCGGGGAGCTGTTTTTT.

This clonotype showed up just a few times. CDR3 DNA: TGTGCCAGCAGCCAACGGGCCGGGGACAATGAGCAGTTCTTC. Its translation is CASSQRAGDNEQFF. The chain carries TRBV3-1 and TRBJ2-1, with TRBD2 as a possible D gene (5 bases). Trimming took off 2 bases at V and 5 bases at J, with 10 bases between the two ends. CDR3 length: 14 residues. Germline V gene lookup returns CDR1 LGHDT and CDR2 YNNKEL (reference sequence).

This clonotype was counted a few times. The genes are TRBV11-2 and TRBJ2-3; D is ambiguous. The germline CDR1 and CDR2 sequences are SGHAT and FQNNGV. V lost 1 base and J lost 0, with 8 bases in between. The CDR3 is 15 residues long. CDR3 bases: TGTGCCAGCAGCTTAGTCACATCTAGCACAGATACGCAGTATTTT. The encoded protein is CASSLVTSSTDTQYF.

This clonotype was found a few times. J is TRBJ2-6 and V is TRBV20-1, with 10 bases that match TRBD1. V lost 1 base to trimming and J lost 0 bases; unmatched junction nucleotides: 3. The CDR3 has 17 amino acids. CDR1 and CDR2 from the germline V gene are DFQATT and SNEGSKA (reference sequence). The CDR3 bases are TGCAGTGCTAGAGTTGACAGGGGGCACTCTGGGGCCAACGTCCTGACTTTC. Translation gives CSARVDRGHSGANVLTF.

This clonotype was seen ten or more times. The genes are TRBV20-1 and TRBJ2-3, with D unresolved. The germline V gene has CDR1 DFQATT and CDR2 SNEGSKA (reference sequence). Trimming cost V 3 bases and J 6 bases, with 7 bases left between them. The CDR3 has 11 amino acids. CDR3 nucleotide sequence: TGCAGTGCTAGTTGGGCCGATACGCAGTATTTT. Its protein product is CSASWADTQYF.

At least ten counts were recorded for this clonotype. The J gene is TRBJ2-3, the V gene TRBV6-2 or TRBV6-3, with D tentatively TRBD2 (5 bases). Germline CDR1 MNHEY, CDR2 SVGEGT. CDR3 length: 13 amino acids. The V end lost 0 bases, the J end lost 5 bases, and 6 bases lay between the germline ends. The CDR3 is CASSYSRGDTQYF. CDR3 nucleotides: TGTGCCAGCAGTTACTCTCGGGGAGATACGCAGTATTTT.

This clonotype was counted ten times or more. CDR3 in amino acids: CASSPPLTAGETQYF. CDR3 DNA: TGTGCCAGCTCACCACCGTTAACTGCTGGAGAGACCCAGTACTTC. The rearrangement uses TRBV18 and TRBJ2-5; no definite D call. V dropped 0 bases and J dropped 4 bases, with 12 bases sitting between them. Germline values: CDR1 KGHSH, CDR2 LQKENI. The CDR3 covers 15 residues.

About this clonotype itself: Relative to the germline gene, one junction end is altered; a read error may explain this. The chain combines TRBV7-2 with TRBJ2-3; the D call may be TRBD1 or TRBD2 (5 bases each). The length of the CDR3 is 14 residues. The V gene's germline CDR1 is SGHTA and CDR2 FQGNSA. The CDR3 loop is CASSLERETDTQCF. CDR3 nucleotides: TGTGCCAGCAGCTTAGAGAGGGAGACAGATACGCAGTGTTTT. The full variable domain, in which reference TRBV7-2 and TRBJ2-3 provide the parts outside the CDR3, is GAGVSQSPSNKVTEKGKDVELRCDPISGHTALYWYRQSLGQGLEFLIYFQGNSAPDKSGLPSDRFSAERTGGSVSTLTIQRTQQEDSAVYLCASSLERETDTQCFGPGTRLTVL.

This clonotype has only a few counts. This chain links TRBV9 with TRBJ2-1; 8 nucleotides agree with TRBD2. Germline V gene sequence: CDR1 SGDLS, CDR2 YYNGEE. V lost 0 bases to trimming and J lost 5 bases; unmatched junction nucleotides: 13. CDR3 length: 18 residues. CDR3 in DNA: TGTGCCAGCAGCGTAGTGGAATTAGCGGGATTTCCGCACAATGAGCAGTTCTTC. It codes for CASSVVELAGFPHNEQFF.

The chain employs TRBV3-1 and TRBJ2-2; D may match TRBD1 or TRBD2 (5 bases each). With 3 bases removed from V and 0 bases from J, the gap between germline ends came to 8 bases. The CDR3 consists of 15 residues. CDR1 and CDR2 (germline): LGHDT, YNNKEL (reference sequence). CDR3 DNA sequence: TGTGCCAGCAGCCAGGGACCTTCGAACACCGGGGAGCTGTTTTTT. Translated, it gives CASSQGPSNTGELFF.

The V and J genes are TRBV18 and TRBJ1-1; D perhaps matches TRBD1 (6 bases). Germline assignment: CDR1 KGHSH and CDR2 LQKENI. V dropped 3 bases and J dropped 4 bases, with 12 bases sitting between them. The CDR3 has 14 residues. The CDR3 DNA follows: TGTGCCAGCTCACCTAAGGGGGACCTCACTGAAGCTTTCTTT. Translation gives CASSPKGDLTEAFF. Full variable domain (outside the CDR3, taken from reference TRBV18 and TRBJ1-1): NAGVMQNPRHLVRRRGQEARLRCSPMKGHSHVYWYRQLPEEGLKFMVYLQKENIIDESGMPKERFSAEFPKEGPSILRIQQVVRGDSAAYFCASSPKGDLTEAFFGQGTRLTVV.

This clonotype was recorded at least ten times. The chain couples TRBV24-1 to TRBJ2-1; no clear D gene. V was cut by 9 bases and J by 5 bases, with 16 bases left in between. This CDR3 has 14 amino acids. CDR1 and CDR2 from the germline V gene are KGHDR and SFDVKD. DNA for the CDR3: TGTGCCACCGCCGACACTGGCGAACACAATGAGCAGTTCTTC. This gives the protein CATADTGEHNEQFF.

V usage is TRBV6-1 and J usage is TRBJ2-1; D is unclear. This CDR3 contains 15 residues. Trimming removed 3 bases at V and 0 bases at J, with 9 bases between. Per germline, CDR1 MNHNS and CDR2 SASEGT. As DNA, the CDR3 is TGTGCCAGCAGTGACGCGGCGAGCTCCTACAATGAGCAGTTCTTC. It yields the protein CASSDAASSYNEQFF.

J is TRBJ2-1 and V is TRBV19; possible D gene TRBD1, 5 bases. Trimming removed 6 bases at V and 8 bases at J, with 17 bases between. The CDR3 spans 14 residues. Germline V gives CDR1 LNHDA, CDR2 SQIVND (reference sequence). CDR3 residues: CASSAPPRRDEQFF. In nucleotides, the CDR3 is TGTGCCAGTAGCGCTCCCCCCCGCAGGGATGAGCAGTTCTTC.

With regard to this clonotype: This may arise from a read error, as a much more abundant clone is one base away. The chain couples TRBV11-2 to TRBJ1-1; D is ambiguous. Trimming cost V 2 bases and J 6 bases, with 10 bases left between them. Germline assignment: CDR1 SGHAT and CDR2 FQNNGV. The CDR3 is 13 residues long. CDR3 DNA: TGTGCCAGCAGCTTAAACAGCGACGCTGAAGCTTTCTTT. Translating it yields CASSLNSDAEAFF.

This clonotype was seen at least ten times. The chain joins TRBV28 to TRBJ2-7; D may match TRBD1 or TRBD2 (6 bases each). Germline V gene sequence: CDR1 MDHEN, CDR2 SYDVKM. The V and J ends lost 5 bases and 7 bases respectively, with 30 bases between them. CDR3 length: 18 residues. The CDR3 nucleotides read TGTGCCAGCAGTGGAGCACGAGTTAGGGGGAGGAATGGCGGGGAGCAGTACTTC. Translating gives CASSGARVRGRNGGEQYF.

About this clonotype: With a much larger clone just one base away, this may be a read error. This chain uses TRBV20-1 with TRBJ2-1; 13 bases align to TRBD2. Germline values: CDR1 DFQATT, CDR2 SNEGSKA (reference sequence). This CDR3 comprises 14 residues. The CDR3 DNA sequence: TGCAGTACTAGACTAGCGGGAGGTTCTAATGAGCAGTTCTTC. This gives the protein CSTRLAGGSNEQFF.

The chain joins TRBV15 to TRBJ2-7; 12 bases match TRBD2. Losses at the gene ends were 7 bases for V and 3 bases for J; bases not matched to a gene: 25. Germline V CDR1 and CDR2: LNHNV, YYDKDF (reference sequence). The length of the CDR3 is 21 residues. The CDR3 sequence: CATNGGAGYRRGLAGNYEQYF. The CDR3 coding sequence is TGTGCCACCAATGGGGGGGCGGGGTATCGTAGAGGACTAGCGGGAAACTACGAGCAGTACTTC.

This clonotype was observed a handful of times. For the CDR3, the DNA is TGTGCCAGCACCCTATCAGCGCCAAGTCTCAATGAGCAGTTCTTC. As protein: CASTLSAPSLNEQFF. V is TRBV27 and J is TRBJ2-1, with D unresolved. V was cut by 7 bases and J by 6 bases, with 19 bases left in between. Germline CDR1 is MNHEY and CDR2 is SMNVEV (reference sequence). This CDR3 spans 15 amino acids.

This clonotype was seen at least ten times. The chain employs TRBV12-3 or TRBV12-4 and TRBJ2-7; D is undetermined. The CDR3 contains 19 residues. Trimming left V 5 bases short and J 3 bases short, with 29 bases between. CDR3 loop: CASSHIPGLVGPPGYEQYF. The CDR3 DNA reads TGTGCCAGCAGTCACATCCCCGGGCTAGTTGGCCCCCCGGGCTACGAGCAGTACTTC.

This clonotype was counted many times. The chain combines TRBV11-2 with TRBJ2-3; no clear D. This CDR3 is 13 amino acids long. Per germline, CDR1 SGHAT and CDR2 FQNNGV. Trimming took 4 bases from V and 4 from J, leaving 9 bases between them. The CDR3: CASSSGSSDTQYF. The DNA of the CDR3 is TGTGCCAGCAGCTCAGGAAGCTCAGATACGCAGTATTTT.

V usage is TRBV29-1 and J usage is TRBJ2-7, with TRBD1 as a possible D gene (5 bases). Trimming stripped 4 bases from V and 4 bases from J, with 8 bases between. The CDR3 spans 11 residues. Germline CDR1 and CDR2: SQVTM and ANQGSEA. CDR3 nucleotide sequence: TGCAGCGTTGCAGGGTTGTACGAGCAGTACTTC. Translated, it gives CSVAGLYEQYF.

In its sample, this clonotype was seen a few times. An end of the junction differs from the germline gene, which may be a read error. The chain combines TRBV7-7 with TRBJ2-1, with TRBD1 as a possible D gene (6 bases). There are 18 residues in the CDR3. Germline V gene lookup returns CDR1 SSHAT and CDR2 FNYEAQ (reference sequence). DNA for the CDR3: TGTGCCAGCAGCCTAGCCTCCGGGACACCTTCCTCCTACAATGAGCAGTTCTTC. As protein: CASSLASGTPSSYNEQFF. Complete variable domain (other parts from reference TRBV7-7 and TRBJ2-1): GAGVSQSPRYKVTKRGQDVTLRCDPISSHATLYWYQQALGQGPEFLTYFNYEAQPDKSGLPSDRFSAERPEGSISTLTIQRTEQRDSAMYRCASSLASGTPSSYNEQFFGPGTRLTVL.

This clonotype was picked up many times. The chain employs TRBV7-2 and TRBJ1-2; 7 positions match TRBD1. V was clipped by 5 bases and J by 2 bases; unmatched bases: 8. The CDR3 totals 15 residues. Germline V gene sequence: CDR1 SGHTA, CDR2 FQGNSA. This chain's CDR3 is CASSRSRDRNYGYTF. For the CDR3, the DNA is TGTGCCAGCAGCAGATCAAGGGACAGAAACTATGGCTACACCTTC.

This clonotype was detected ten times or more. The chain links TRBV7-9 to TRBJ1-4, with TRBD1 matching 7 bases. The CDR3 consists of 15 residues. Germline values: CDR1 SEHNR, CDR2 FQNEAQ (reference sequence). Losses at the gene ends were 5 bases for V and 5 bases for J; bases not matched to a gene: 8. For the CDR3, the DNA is TGTGCCAGCAGCGGCCGGGACAGCTTGAATGAAAAACTGTTTTTT. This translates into CASSGRDSLNEKLFF.

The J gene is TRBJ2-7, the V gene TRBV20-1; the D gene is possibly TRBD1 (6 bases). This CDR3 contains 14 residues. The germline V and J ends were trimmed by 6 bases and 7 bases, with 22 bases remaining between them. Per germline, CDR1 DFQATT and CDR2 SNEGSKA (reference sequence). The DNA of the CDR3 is TGCAGTGCACCTCCGGGACACGCCCTCTCTGAGCAGTACTTC. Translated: CSAPPGHALSEQYF.